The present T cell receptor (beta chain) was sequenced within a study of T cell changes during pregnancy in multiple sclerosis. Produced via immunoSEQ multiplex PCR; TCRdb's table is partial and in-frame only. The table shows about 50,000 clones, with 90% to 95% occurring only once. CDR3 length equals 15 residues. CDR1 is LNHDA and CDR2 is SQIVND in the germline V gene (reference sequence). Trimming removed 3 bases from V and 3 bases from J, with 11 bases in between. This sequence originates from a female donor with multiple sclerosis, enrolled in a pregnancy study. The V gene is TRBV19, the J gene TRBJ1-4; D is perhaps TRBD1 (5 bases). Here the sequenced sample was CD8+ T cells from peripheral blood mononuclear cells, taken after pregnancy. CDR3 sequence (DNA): TGTGCCAGTAGTATCGGGCAGGGTGCTAATGAAAAACTGTTTTTT. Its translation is CASSIGQGANEKLFF.